The following is a TCR beta chain sequence with its context. Its antigen is still unknown. Both iRepertoire HTBI primers and Arm-PCR of CDR3 regions were used to build the TCR beta libraries. TCRdb reprocessed the multiplex PCR reads via MiXCR and lists one record per CDR3 protein. Of 500,000 to 800,000 distinct CDR3 sequences in the sample, approximately 29% are singletons; the top ten hold around 42%. The entry originates in a study of regulatory T cells in long-lasting Graves disease. General study results and limits: Compared with new cases, persistent Graves' patients showed reduced TCR diversity. Persistent disease exhibited a predilection for TRBV28, TRBJ1-2 and TRBJ2-5.

Time point noted: persistent/refractory GD, antithyroid drugs over 5 years with positive TRAb. Isolated PBMC RNA provided the starting material for the TCR library. EDTA tubes received about 10 milliliters of collected peripheral blood. V dropped 2 bases and J dropped 6 bases, with 16 bases sitting between them. This CDR3 spans 15 amino acids. The germline gives CDR1 MNHEY, CDR2 SVGEGT. The sample in question was peripheral blood mononuclear cells (PBMCs), obtained when the disease was refractory, from a patient treated with antithyroid drugs. The rearrangement links TRBV6-2 or TRBV6-3 to TRBJ1-2; D unclear. This TCR was recovered from a female donor with Graves disease. The CDR3 sequence is CASSYRQEGVDGYTF. DNA of the CDR3: TGTGCCAGCAGTTACCGGCAGGAGGGAGTGGATGGCTACACCTTC.